A selection of T cell receptor beta chains follows, all from one sample in a study of T cell repertoires in cytomegalovirus infection. Each CDR3 protein is one row after TCRdb ran MiXCR on the reads. The repertoire holds 200,000 to 300,000 distinct CDR3 sequences, with more than 9% as singletons. Sequenced sample: PBMCs. Source of these receptors: a human donor in good health (CMV status not recorded). Some clones in this sample may be carry-over from other donors' samples. CDR3s include the opening cysteine and the closing phenylalanine or tryptophan. D genes are given only for firm matches. Not every row has a clone size; where given, it reads once, few, many or a size class.

TRBD1 TRBJ2-7 TRBV14 few CASSQGRTGGEQYF TGTGCCAGCAGCCAAGGTCGGACAGGGGGAGAGCAGTACTTC
- TRBJ1-4 TRBV20-1 many CSATVQGVGEKLFF TGCAGTGCTACCGTTCAGGGAGTAGGGGAAAAACTGTTTTTT
- TRBJ1-4 TRBV5-1 few CASSLGAQGNEKLFF TGCGCCAGCAGCTTGGGGGCACAGGGTAATGAAAAACTGTTTTTT
- TRBJ1-3 TRBV6-6 - CASSYSGGGRRNTIYF TGTGCCAGCAGTTACTCGGGAGGGGGTAGGAGAAACACCATATATTTT
TRBD1 TRBJ2-7 TRBV25-1 - CASTGQGHYEQYF TGTGCCAGCACGGGACAGGGACACTACGAGCAGTACTTC
TRBD1 TRBJ1-5 TRBV6-5 - CASSWDRGGPQHF TGTGCCAGCAGTTGGGACAGGGGGGGGCCCCAGCATTTT
- TRBJ2-7 TRBV6-2/TRBV6-3 - CASSYSLGGGRYEQYF TGTGCCAGCAGTTACTCCTTAGGGGGGGGCCGCTACGAGCAGTACTTC
- TRBJ2-5 TRBV4-2 - CASSQGTRGETQYF TGTGCCAGCAGCCAAGGAACCCGCGGGGAGACCCAGTACTTC
- TRBJ2-3 TRBV6-6 many CASSYSTGSESTDTQYF TGTGCCAGCAGTTACTCGACCGGGAGCGAAAGCACAGATACGCAGTATTTT
TRBD1 TRBJ2-7 TRBV28 many CASSPATGGSTQYF TGTGCCAGCAGTCCAGCGACAGGGGGCTCCACCCAGTACTTC
TRBD1 TRBJ1-2 TRBV6-5 many CASSPDRDGGGYTF TGTGCCAGCAGTCCGGACAGGGATGGAGGCGGCTACACCTTC
- TRBJ2-1 TRBV23-1 - CASSLNVGTGESYNEQFF TGCGCCAGCAGTCTAAACGTTGGGACGGGGGAGTCCTACAATGAGCAGTTCTTC
TRBD2 TRBJ2-1 TRBV5-1 few CASMSGSSYNEQFF TGCGCCAGCATGAGCGGGAGCTCCTACAATGAGCAGTTCTTC
- TRBJ2-2 TRBV15 - CATSRDDYRNTGELFF TGTGCCACCAGCAGAGATGACTACAGGAACACCGGGGAGCTGTTTTTT
- TRBJ2-3 TRBV7-2 many CASSLEARPGTDTQYF TGTGCCAGCAGCTTAGAAGCACGACCTGGCACAGATACGCAGTATTTT
TRBD2 TRBJ2-7 TRBV4-3 few CASSQEGGSAPYEQYF TGCGCCAGCAGCCAAGAAGGCGGGAGCGCTCCCTACGAGCAGTACTTC
- TRBJ1-3 TRBV6-5 - CASSRAGVSGNTIYF TGTGCCAGCAGCAGGGCAGGCGTCTCTGGAAACACCATATATTTT
TRBD1 TRBJ2-7 TRBV19 few CASMDRTYEQYF TGTGCCAGTATGGACAGGACCTACGAGCAGTACTTC